This note documents a single T cell receptor beta chain sequence. Antigen: not known. This specimen belongs to a study of cytomegalovirus exposure and HLA in healthy donors. The PCR was carried out with 60 Vbeta primers and 13 Jbeta primers. Profiling relied on immunoSEQ multiplex PCR, and the TCRdb table lists in-frame clones only, not all of them. The sample has roughly 80,000 clones, over 70% seen once. The study's findings and limits: Earlier analysis looked at TCR beta V segments, and most were productive about 90% or about 30% of the time.

The clonotype was recovered from a woman aged 35 to 49 in good health and CMV-seronegative. The sequenced sample was PBMCs.

DNA for the CDR3: TGCGCCAGCGGAAGGGGCAATGAGCAGTTCTTC. Protein sequence: CASGRGNEQFF. This sequence joins TRBV10-1 and TRBJ2-1, with D perhaps matching TRBD1 (5 bases). Germline values: CDR1 WNHNN, CDR2 SYGVQD (reference sequence). V shed 8 bases and J shed 6 bases, with 8 bases lying between them. The CDR3 covers 11 residues.